Sequencing of this T cell receptor (beta chain) was carried out in a study of graft-versus-host responses after intestinal transplantation. Note on this clone: Its antigen is currently unknown.

TCRdb keeps only in-frame clones here, not all; method: immunoSEQ multiplex PCR. The sample has about 39,000 clones, over 90% seen once. The V end lost 5 bases, the J end lost 3 bases, and 13 bases lay between the germline ends. The CDR3 has 15 residues. Germline loops: CDR1 LNHNV, CDR2 YYDKDF (reference sequence). Sequencing used unstimulated CD8+ T cells sorted from spleen or lymph node cells, obtained before transplant. The chain couples TRBV15 to TRBJ1-4; D unclear. The receptor was isolated from a human donor who was the organ donor for an intestinal transplant. The CDR3 region has the DNA TGTGCCACCAGCGGGCACCGGGCTGCTAATGAAAAACTGTTTTTT. Translating gives CATSGHRAANEKLFF.